The 23 T cell receptor beta chains given below trace back to one sample, sequenced in a study of T cell responses to AZD1222 COVID-19 vaccine. Clones were read by immunoSEQ multiplex PCR, and TCRdb kept only the in-frame ones, dropping some. The table lists 40,000 to 45,000 clones, around 77% of them singletons. The specimen was peripheral blood, collected 28 days after the second dose of the MenACWY control vaccine. These receptor sequences come from an adult who received the MenACWY meningococcal vaccine as a control.

This chain uses TRBV19 with TRBJ2-1, with D perhaps matching TRBD1 (5 bases). This CDR3 has 14 amino acids. Germline CDR1 LNHDA, CDR2 SQIVND (reference sequence). Between the trimmed V and J ends, which lost 6 bases and 7 bases, there was a span of 16 bases. The CDR3 nucleotides are TGTGCCAGTAGCATCCTGGGGCCAGGGAATGAGCAGTTCTTC. Its protein product is CASSILGPGNEQFF.

In this sample, this clone turned up once. The genes are TRBV28 and TRBJ1-6, with D possibly being TRBD1 (6 bases). Germline loops: CDR1 MDHEN, CDR2 SYDVKM. The length of the CDR3 is 13 residues. The germline V and J ends were trimmed by 5 bases and 6 bases, with 8 bases remaining between them. This chain's CDR3 is CASSTGPNSPLHF. Written as DNA, the CDR3 is TGTGCCAGCAGTACAGGGCCTAATTCACCCCTCCACTTT.

The genes are TRBV18 and TRBJ2-1; the match to TRBD1 covers 8 bases. CDR1 and CDR2 from the germline V gene are KGHSH and LQKENI. CDR3 size: 15 residues. Germline trimming cut 4 bases from V and 6 bases from J; bases unmatched to any gene: 8. CDR3 protein: CASSLQGALGNEQFF. CDR3 sequence (DNA): TGTGCCAGCTCACTTCAGGGGGCCCTCGGCAATGAGCAGTTCTTC.

A few counts support this clone. The chain has TRBV28 and TRBJ1-2; D unclear. This CDR3 comprises 11 residues. CDR1 and CDR2 from the germline V gene are MDHEN and SYDVKM. The ends were cut back, 4 bases at V and 8 bases at J, with 8 bases in the middle. The CDR3 region is CASSSTHGYTF. CDR3 bases: TGTGCCAGCAGTTCCACTCACGGCTACACCTTC.

This rearrangement joins TRBV28 to TRBJ1-1, with a weak D call TRBD1 (5 bases). CDR3 length: 13 residues. V was clipped by 7 bases and J by 3 bases, with 12 bases between them. Germline CDR1 and CDR2: MDHEN and SYDVKM. CDR3 sequence: CASTLGGHTEAFF. CDR3 DNA sequence: TGTGCCAGCACCCTCGGGGGTCACACTGAAGCTTTCTTT.

The V call is TRBV5-6, the J call TRBJ2-3, with D perhaps assigned TRBD1 or TRBD2 (5 bases each). The CDR3 length is 15 residues. The V end was cut by 3 bases, the J end by 4 bases, with 15 bases between. From germline, CDR1 is SGHDT and CDR2 YYEEEE. CDR3 nucleotide sequence: TGTGCCAGCAGCTCGATGGGGGTATTCGCAGATACGCAGTATTTT. This sequence encodes CASSSMGVFADTQYF.

The gene calls are TRBV29-1 and TRBJ2-7; the D gene is possibly TRBD2 (6 bases). This CDR3 comprises 15 residues. V lost 5 bases, J lost 0 bases, and 17 bases lay in between. Germline assignment: CDR1 SQVTM and CDR2 ANQGSEA. As DNA, the CDR3 is TGCAGCGTTTTGTCCGGGACTCAAATCTCCTACGAGCAGTACTTC. It translates to CSVLSGTQISYEQYF.

The rearrangement uses TRBV3-1 (or the pseudogene TRBV3-2) and TRBJ2-2; D unclear. The CDR3 runs 15 residues. V lost 0 bases and J 5 bases, leaving 10 bases between the germline ends. The V gene's germline CDR1 is LGHDT and CDR2 YNNKEL (reference sequence). The DNA of the CDR3 is TGTGCCAGCAGCCAAGACGGACCGGTAACCGGGGAGCTGTTTTTT. Translation gives CASSQDGPVTGELFF.

The V gene is TRBV27, the J gene TRBJ2-7, with D possibly matching TRBD2 (6 bases). CDR1 is MNHEY, CDR2 SMNVEV, per germline (reference sequence). Trimming removed 4 bases at V and 9 bases at J, with 16 bases between. This CDR3 region has 13 residues. The CDR3 loop reads CASSSKRDSVQYF. The DNA for the CDR3 is TGTGCCAGCAGTTCTAAACGGGACTCAGTGCAGTACTTC.

This chain connects TRBV6-5 to TRBJ2-1, with unresolved D. Trimming stripped 6 bases from V and 3 bases from J, with 6 bases between. The CDR3 is 12 amino acids. Germline lookup yields CDR1 MNHEY and CDR2 SVGAGI. The CDR3 sequence is CASRVSYNEQFF. For the CDR3, the DNA is TGTGCCAGCAGGGTAAGCTACAATGAGCAGTTCTTC.

The chain carries TRBV5-1 and TRBJ1-4; D gene uncertain. CDR3 length: 14 residues. Germline CDR1 reads SGHRS; CDR2 reads YFSETQ. V lost 4 bases to trimming and J lost 6 bases, with 13 bases between them. CDR3 protein: CASSPRTADEKLFF. The CDR3 region has the DNA TGCGCCAGCAGCCCCCGGACGGCCGATGAAAAACTGTTTTTT. Looking up the rest from reference TRBV5-1 and TRBJ1-4 gives the full variable domain: KAGVTQTPRYLIKTRGQQVTLSCSPISGHRSVSWYQQTPGQGLQFLFEYFSETQRNKGNFPGRFSGRQFSNSRSEMNVSTLELGDSALYLCASSPRTADEKLFFGSGTQLSVL.

The rearrangement joins TRBV19 to TRBJ1-4, with 10 bases that match TRBD1. Germline CDR1 reads LNHDA; CDR2 reads SQIVND (reference sequence). The CDR3 runs 14 residues. Losses at the gene ends were 5 bases for V and 7 bases for J; bases not matched to a gene: 4. This CDR3 is CASSDRGRREKLFF. CDR3 coding DNA: TGTGCCAGTAGTGACAGGGGGCGGCGTGAAAAACTGTTTTTT.

The chain employs TRBV6-5 and TRBJ1-1; D may be TRBD1 (6 bases). Germline loops: CDR1 MNHEY, CDR2 SVGAGI. Trimming removed 7 bases at V and 3 bases at J, with 9 bases between. CDR3 size: 12 residues. This chain's CDR3 is CASTRGDTEAFF. In DNA form, the CDR3 reads TGTGCCAGCACGAGGGGGGACACTGAAGCTTTCTTT.

Only one count was recorded for this clone. This chain joins TRBV18 and TRBJ1-2; D is possibly TRBD1 (6 bases). The CDR3 runs to 13 residues. With 3 bases removed from V and 10 bases from J, the gap between germline ends came to 15 bases. Germline lookup yields CDR1 KGHSH and CDR2 LQKENI. The CDR3 region has the DNA TGTGCCAGCTCACCTCTATCAGGGGTAAACTACACCTTC. Translating it yields CASSPLSGVNYTF.

The chain uses TRBV3-1 (or the pseudogene TRBV3-2) and TRBJ2-2; D might be TRBD2 (6 bases). Germline-derived CDR1 and CDR2 are LGHDT and YNNKEL (reference sequence). The CDR3 runs 14 residues. Trimming removed 4 bases at V and 7 bases at J, with 13 bases between. CDR3 sequence reads: CASSPGLENGELFF. The CDR3 nucleotides are TGTGCCAGCAGCCCGGGACTGGAGAACGGGGAGCTGTTTTTT.

V and J are TRBV24-1 and TRBJ2-5; TRBD1 matches at 9 bases. V shed 3 bases and J 2 bases; nucleotides not matched to a gene: 3. Germline CDR1 and CDR2: KGHDR and SFDVKD. CDR3 length: 15 residues. Here the CDR3 reads CATSDPGTGQETQYF. CDR3 nucleotide sequence: TGTGCCACCAGTGATCCCGGGACAGGGCAAGAGACCCAGTACTTC.

The rearrangement uses TRBV14 and TRBJ1-2; D is ambiguous. Germline-derived CDR1 and CDR2 are SGHDN and FVKESK. V shed 4 bases and J shed 0 bases, with 15 bases lying between them. The CDR3 totals 16 residues. CDR3 sequence: CASSLGLRAPNYGYTF. The DNA of the CDR3 is TGTGCCAGCAGCCTTGGATTAAGGGCTCCTAACTATGGCTACACCTTC.

The sample holds a few counts of this clone. The V and J genes are TRBV6-1 and TRBJ1-5, with unresolved D. Trimming stripped 1 base from V and 3 bases from J, with 7 bases between. This CDR3 contains 14 residues. Germline values: CDR1 MNHNS, CDR2 SASEGT. The CDR3 bases are TGTGCCAGCAGTGAAGTAGGACTCAATCAGCCCCAGCATTTT. Encoded protein: CASSEVGLNQPQHF.

The DNA of the CDR3 is TGTGCCATCAGTGAGGCAGAAGATCCGGGACAGGGGAGCACAGATACGCAGTATTTT. This gives the protein CAISEAEDPGQGSTDTQYF. The chain employs TRBV10-3 and TRBJ2-3, with 10 bases fitting TRBD1. In germline, CDR1 is ENHRY, CDR2 SYGVKD. The V and J ends lost 2 bases and 0 bases, in that order; junction bases with no gene match: 11. The CDR3 has 19 residues.

The rearrangement uses TRBV4-1 and TRBJ1-1, with D unresolved. From germline, CDR1 is MGHRA and CDR2 YSYEKL. V shed 4 bases and J shed 8 bases, with 14 bases lying between them. The CDR3 is 13 amino acids. The CDR3: CASSLAGGTEAFF. CDR3 bases: TGCGCCAGCAGCCTGGCGGGCGGCACGGAAGCTTTCTTT.

In its sample, this clone was seen a few times. The chain employs TRBV6-6 and TRBJ2-1; 8 bases align to TRBD2. This CDR3 has 13 residues. The V and J ends lost 7 bases and 9 bases, in that order; junction bases with no gene match: 8. CDR1 and CDR2 from the germline V gene are MNHNY and SVGAGI (reference sequence). The CDR3 sequence: CASKPGLGSEQFF. The CDR3 DNA is TGTGCCAGCAAACCGGGACTAGGAAGTGAGCAGTTCTTC.

The CDR3 here is CASSQARGGSPLHF. For the CDR3, the DNA is TGTGCCAGCAGCCAAGCTCGGGGTGGTTCACCCCTCCACTTT. V and J are TRBV14 and TRBJ1-6; the D is unclear. CDR1 is SGHDN and CDR2 is FVKESK in the germline V gene. This CDR3 region has 14 residues. Trimming removed 1 base at V and 9 bases at J, with 10 bases between.

The chain has TRBV9 and TRBJ2-7; TRBD2 matches 7 bases. CDR1 SGDLS and CDR2 YYNGEE come from the germline V gene. The length of the CDR3 is 15 residues. V was pared by 4 bases and J by 2 bases, with 9 bases of the junction left unmatched. This CDR3 is CASSPSGISPYEQYF. CDR3 nucleotides: TGTGCCAGCAGCCCAAGCGGGATATCCCCCTACGAGCAGTACTTC.